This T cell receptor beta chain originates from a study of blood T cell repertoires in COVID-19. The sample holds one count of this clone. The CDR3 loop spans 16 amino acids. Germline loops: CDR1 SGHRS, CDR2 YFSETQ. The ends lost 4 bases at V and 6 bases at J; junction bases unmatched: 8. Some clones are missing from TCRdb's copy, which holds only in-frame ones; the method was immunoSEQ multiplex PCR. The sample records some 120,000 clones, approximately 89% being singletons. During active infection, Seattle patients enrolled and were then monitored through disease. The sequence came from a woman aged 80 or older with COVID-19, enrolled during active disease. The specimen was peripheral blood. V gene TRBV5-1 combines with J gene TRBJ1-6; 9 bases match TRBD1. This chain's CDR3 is CASSRDTGGRNSPLHF. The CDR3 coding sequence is TGCGCCAGCAGCCGGGACACAGGGGGCCGTAATTCACCCCTCCACTTT.